The rows below give T cell receptor beta chains drawn from one sample of a study of T cells after yellow fever vaccination. MiXCR, applied by TCRdb to the 5' RACE reads, yields one record per CDR3 protein. The sample comprises 500,000 to 650,000 distinct CDR3 sequences, 17% of which are singletons, and about 18% rests with the top ten. Specimen: PBMCs, collected more than 4 days after the first yellow fever vaccination. The receptors originated from a man aged 18 to 29 who received the YFV17D yellow fever vaccine. Both conserved end residues are part of each CDR3. Each record gives: J gene, D gene, V gene, clone size, CDR3 DNA, CDR3 protein. A D gene is named only where the DNA matches it firmly. Expanded clones are given a class, and other clones once, few, many or no size at all.

TRBJ2-7	TRBD2	TRBV7-2	NA	TGTGCCAGCAGCTTTCAGGCGGGGGGGCTATCACAGCAGTACTTC	CASSFQAGGLSQQYF
TRBJ2-3	TRBD2	TRBV3-1	few	TGTGCCAGCAGCCAAGTTCCGGGCGGGGGGGGGACAGATACGCAGTATTTT	CASSQVPGGGGTDTQYF
TRBJ2-5	NA	TRBV7-2	many	TGTGCCAGTAGCTTATTTTGGACCCAGTACTTC	CASSLFWTQYF
TRBJ2-3	TRBD2	TRBV10-3	NA	TGTGCCATCAGTGAGGTTCAAGCGGGGGAAGGTACAGATACGCAGTATTTT	CAISEVQAGEGTDTQYF
TRBJ2-3	NA	TRBV5-5	few	TGTGCCAGCAGCTCCCCTAACAGGGATCGGGTGGATACGCAGTATTTT	CASSSPNRDRVDTQYF
TRBJ2-1	TRBD2	TRBV4-1	many	TGCGCCAGCAGCCACACTAGCGGGGAGCAGTTCTTC	CASSHTSGEQFF
TRBJ1-3	NA	TRBV18	NA	TGTGCCAGCTCACCCAATGAATACACCATATATTTT	CASSPNEYTIYF
TRBJ2-3	TRBD2	TRBV6-2/TRBV6-3	NA	TGTGCCACCACGGGAGGCGGGGCCGAAGATACGCAGTATTTT	CATTGGGAEDTQYF
TRBJ1-2	NA	TRBV12-3/TRBV12-4	few	TGTGCCAGCAGTTTACGGCAGGTCTATGGCTACACCTTC	CASSLRQVYGYTF
TRBJ2-6	NA	TRBV7-3	few	TGTGCCAGCAGCTTAAAGGGGCCAGGTGCATCTGGGGCCAACGTCCTGACTTTC	CASSLKGPGASGANVLTF
TRBJ2-4	NA	TRBV7-2	few	TGTGCCAGCAGCCTCCTCTGGCAGGACATTCAGTACTTC	CASSLLWQDIQYF
TRBJ2-2	TRBD2	TRBV11-2	few	TGTGCCAGCAGCTTACGCGCGGGGGGGAACACCGGGGAGCTGTTTTTT	CASSLRAGGNTGELFF
TRBJ2-2	NA	TRBV7-2	few	TGTGCCAGCAGGACTAGGGCCGGGGAGCTGTTTTTT	CASRTRAGELFF
TRBJ1-1	NA	TRBV5-1	many	TGCGCCAGCAGCTGGGCCGGGGCCTCGAACACTGAAGCTTTCTTT	CASSWAGASNTEAFF
TRBJ1-1	NA	TRBV5-1	few	TGCGCCAGCAGCTTGGATTCGACAGTGACTCCTGAAGCTTTCTTT	CASSLDSTVTPEAFF
TRBJ2-1	TRBD2	TRBV5-1	few	TGCGCCAGCAGCCCAACGTCGGGACTAGGGGGGCACAATGAGCAGTTCTTC	CASSPTSGLGGHNEQFF
TRBJ1-4	NA	TRBV12-3/TRBV12-4	NA	TGTGCCAGCAGTTTATCGGAGGTCCGAAAACTGTTTTTT	CASSLSEVRKLFF
TRBJ2-3	TRBD2	TRBV11-2	few	TGTGCCAGCAGCTTAGGGGCGCGGAACCTCGGGGGGGCCTTTTCCGATACGCAGTATTTT	CASSLGARNLGGAFSDTQYF
TRBJ2-1	NA	TRBV12-3/TRBV12-4	NA	TGTGCCAGCGAGGGGCTCGACAATGAGCAGTTCTTC	CASEGLDNEQFF
TRBJ1-1	NA	TRBV6-4	NA	TGTGCCAGCAGTGACCGGGACAACACTGAAGCTTTCTTT	CASSDRDNTEAFF
TRBJ2-5	NA	TRBV6-5	NA	TGTGCCAGCAGTTACTCGGTATCGGGACACCCCCAGGAGACCCAGTACTTC	CASSYSVSGHPQETQYF
TRBJ1-6	NA	TRBV6-1	NA	TGTGCCAGCAGTATAACGCTTGCTGATTCACCCCTCCACTTT	CASSITLADSPLHF
TRBJ2-5	NA	TRBV6-5	NA	TGTGCCAGCAGTTACTCGTTCATGACGGGGGCCCGGGGATGGACCCAGTACTTC	CASSYSFMTGARGWTQYF
TRBJ1-6	NA	TRBV4-3	NA	TGCGCCAGCAGCCAAGATCGGGGGGGTGGCTCCTATAATTCACCCCTCCACTTT	CASSQDRGGGSYNSPLHF
TRBJ2-2	NA	TRBV6-5	NA	TGTGCCAGCAGCCGGAACGGGGAGCTGTTTTTT	CASSRNGELFF
TRBJ2-1	TRBD1	TRBV5-4	few	TGTGCCAGCAGCTCAGGGACAGGGGGGGCCTATGAGCAGTTCTTC	CASSSGTGGAYEQFF
TRBJ1-5	NA	TRBV11-2	NA	TGTGCCAGCAGGATCCTGATGGGGGGAAGCAATCAGCCCCAGCATTTT	CASRILMGGSNQPQHF
TRBJ2-1	NA	TRBV6-2/TRBV6-3	few	TGTGCCAGCAGTTACACGAGGGATAATGAGCAGTTCTTC	CASSYTRDNEQFF
TRBJ2-3	TRBD2	TRBV6-2/TRBV6-3	NA	TGTGCCAGCAGTTACGGTAGCGGGGGCACAGATACGCAGTATTTT	CASSYGSGGTDTQYF
TRBJ1-5	NA	TRBV10-3	many	TGTGCCATCAGTCAGGGAGCTACCGGTCAGCCCCAGCATTTT	CAISQGATGQPQHF
TRBJ2-5	TRBD2	TRBV28	few	TGTGCCAGCAGAATCGGGGGGTTTGAGACCCAGTACTTC	CASRIGGFETQYF
TRBJ1-1	NA	TRBV29-1	few	TGCAGCGTTGGGAAAATGAACACTGAAGCTTTCTTT	CSVGKMNTEAFF
TRBJ2-3	NA	TRBV5-1	once	TGCGCCAGCCACAATGAGGATACGCAGTATTTT	CASHNEDTQYF
TRBJ2-1	NA	TRBV6-5	few	TGTGCCAGCAGTTTGCCGGGGTTCTCGTACAATGAGCAGTTCTTC	CASSLPGFSYNEQFF
TRBJ2-4	TRBD1	TRBV20-1	NA	TGCAGTGCTAGACCGGGACAGGGTCGAAACATTCAGTACTTC	CSARPGQGRNIQYF
TRBJ2-7	NA	TRBV28	NA	TGTGCCAGCAGTTCAGGGGCGGCTCGGTACGAGCAGTACTTC	CASSSGAARYEQYF
TRBJ2-1	TRBD2	TRBV29-1	NA	TGCAGCGTTGTGCCTAGCGGGGGTTACTACAATGAGCAGTTCTTC	CSVVPSGGYYNEQFF
TRBJ2-5	NA	TRBV5-4	few	TGTGCCAGCAGCTTTGACCTGGAGACCCAGTACTTC	CASSFDLETQYF
TRBJ1-6	NA	TRBV4-1	few	TGCGCCAGCAGCCAAGGTTTAGTACACGTCTATAATTCACCCCTCCACTTT	CASSQGLVHVYNSPLHF
TRBJ1-1	NA	TRBV5-6	few	TGTGCCAGCAGCTTGCAGGACAGATACTTTGTGGACACTGAAGCTTTCTTT	CASSLQDRYFVDTEAFF
TRBJ2-5	TRBD1	TRBV7-2	few	TGTGCCAGCAGCTTAGGAGCCCTGACAGGGCGAGAGACCCAGTACTTC	CASSLGALTGRETQYF